A selection of T cell receptor beta chains follows, all from one sample in a study of T cell responses to AZD1222 COVID-19 vaccine. The table came from immunoSEQ multiplex PCR; TCRdb's copy has only in-frame clones and leaves some out. Seen here are 110,000 to 150,000 clones, 93% observed once, and the top ten hold roughly an eighth. The sample consisted of peripheral blood, taken after recovery from COVID-19. The receptors shown here come from an adult who had recovered from COVID-19. Both conserved end residues are part of each CDR3. D genes are given only for firm matches. Rows may omit the clone size; those that give it use once, few, many or a size class.

j_gene | d_gene | v_gene | abundance | CDR3aa | CDR3nt
TRBJ2-2 | . | TRBV28 | . | CASSTGTDTGELFF | TGTGCCAGCAGTACCGGGACTGACACCGGGGAGCTGTTTTTT
TRBJ1-4 | . | TRBV7-9 | . | CASSTLVGEKLFF | TGTGCCAGCAGCACGCTAGTTGGGGAAAAACTGTTTTTT
TRBJ2-7 | . | TRBV5-1 | . | CASSNTGTGAYEQYF | TGCGCCAGCAGCAATACCGGGACGGGCGCCTACGAGCAGTACTTC
TRBJ2-3 | . | TRBV5-1 | . | CASSLTTGSTDTQYF | TGCGCCAGCAGCCTCACTACGGGCAGCACAGATACGCAGTATTTT
TRBJ2-2 | TRBD2 | TRBV10-3 | . | CAISDVKGRDTGELFF | TGTGCCATCAGTGACGTGAAGGGGAGGGACACCGGGGAGCTGTTTTTT
TRBJ2-1 | TRBD1 | TRBV19 | . | CASSRGQVYNEQFF | TGTGCCAGTAGTAGGGGACAGGTCTATAATGAGCAGTTCTTC
TRBJ2-7 | . | TRBV7-9 | . | CASGSASYEQYF | TGTGCCAGCGGGTCGGCCTCCTACGAGCAGTACTTC
TRBJ2-7 | TRBD2 | TRBV5-1 | . | CASSPDPSGTRGKKDEQYF | TGCGCCAGCAGCCCGGATCCCTCCGGGACTAGGGGGAAGAAGGACGAGCAGTACTTC
TRBJ1-4 | . | TRBV5-4 | . | CASSLGPAGLSTNEKLFF | TGTGCCAGCAGCTTGGGGCCCGCAGGCCTCTCAACTAATGAAAAACTGTTTTTT
TRBJ1-4 | . | TRBV5-1 | . | CASSLAGQGGEKLFF | TGCGCCAGCAGCTTAGCAGGCCAAGGCGGTGAAAAACTGTTTTTT
TRBJ2-7 | . | TRBV7-9 | . | CASSLRDKHYEQYF | TGTGCCAGCAGCTTACGGGACAAACACTACGAGCAGTACTTC
TRBJ2-7 | TRBD1 | TRBV18 | . | CASSPPTGGRYEQYF | TGTGCCAGCTCACCACCGACAGGGGGACGCTACGAGCAGTACTTC
TRBJ2-5 | TRBD1 | TRBV5-1 | . | CASSLTGQGVKETQYF | TGCGCCAGCAGCTTGACGGGACAGGGGGTTAAAGAGACCCAGTACTTC
TRBJ2-1 | TRBD2 | TRBV9 | once | CASSVGTSLEQFF | TGTGCCAGCAGCGTAGGGACTAGTCTTGAGCAGTTCTTC
TRBJ1-2 | . | TRBV7-9 | . | CASSFSAEGGYTF | TGTGCCAGCAGCTTCTCAGCGGAGGGAGGCTACACCTTC
TRBJ2-1 | . | TRBV7-6 | . | CASSRTPSSSYNEQFF | TGTGCCAGCAGCCGTACTCCTAGTAGCTCCTACAATGAGCAGTTCTTC
TRBJ2-2 | . | TRBV19 | . | CASSIGGGGGELFF | TGTGCCAGTAGTATAGGAGGAGGAGGGGGGGAGCTGTTTTTT
TRBJ1-1 | . | TRBV6-5 | . | CASSTAKIGTEAFF | TGTGCCAGCAGCACTGCCAAAATAGGCACTGAAGCTTTCTTT
TRBJ2-1 | TRBD2 | TRBV6-5 | . | CAVRTSGRDEQFF | TGTGCCGTCCGGACTAGCGGGAGAGATGAGCAGTTCTTC
TRBJ2-2 | TRBD1 | TRBV3-1/TRBV3-2 | . | CASSQDRGQTGELFF | TGTGCCAGCAGCCAAGACAGGGGGCAAACCGGGGAGCTGTTTTTT
TRBJ2-7 | . | TRBV18 | . | CASSPSRGPSIPIYEQYF | TGTGCCAGCTCACCAAGCCGGGGACCCAGTATCCCTATTTACGAGCAGTACTTC
TRBJ1-4 | . | TRBV27 | once | CASTSPGNEKLFF | TGTGCCAGCACCTCCCCGGGCAATGAAAAACTGTTTTTT
TRBJ2-1 | TRBD2 | TRBV19 | . | CASSTSSGRIGEQFF | TGTGCCAGTAGTACATCTAGCGGGAGGATAGGTGAGCAGTTCTTC
TRBJ2-1 | . | TRBV5-1 | . | CASSLGGGYNEQFF | TGCGCCAGCAGCTTGGGTGGGGGATACAATGAGCAGTTCTTC
TRBJ2-3 | TRBD2 | TRBV4-1 | . | CASRGGRTDTQYF | TGCGCCAGCAGGGGCGGGAGGACAGATACGCAGTATTTT
TRBJ1-1 | TRBD1 | TRBV6-5 | once | CASSYPGTGLNTEAFF | TGTGCCAGCAGTTACCCTGGGACAGGCTTGAACACTGAAGCTTTCTTT
TRBJ1-5 | . | TRBV19 | . | CASSIDGLPNQPQHF | TGTGCCAGTAGTATCGATGGACTTCCTAATCAGCCCCAGCATTTT
TRBJ1-1 | . | TRBV4-1 | . | CASSQFIGVTTEAFF | TGCGCCAGCAGCCAATTCATAGGGGTAACGACTGAAGCTTTCTTT
TRBJ1-6 | . | TRBV11-2 | . | CASSSASNSPLHF | TGTGCCAGCAGCTCAGCGAGCAATTCACCCCTCCACTTT
TRBJ2-1 | TRBD2 | TRBV7-3 | . | CASSFEGGPYNEQFF | TGTGCCAGCAGCTTTGAGGGAGGGCCCTACAATGAGCAGTTCTTC
TRBJ2-7 | . | TRBV11-2 | . | CASSLAAEDYEQYF | TGTGCCAGCAGCTTGGCAGCGGAGGATTACGAGCAGTACTTC
TRBJ1-1 | TRBD1 | TRBV11-2 | . | CASSSADRDTFF | TGTGCCAGCAGCTCTGCCGACAGGGACACTTTCTTT
TRBJ1-3 | . | TRBV15 | . | CATSRDGSSGNTIYF | TGTGCCACCAGCAGAGATGGTAGCTCTGGAAACACCATATATTTT
TRBJ1-4 | . | TRBV15 | once | CATSRVGFPSEKLFF | TGTGCCACCAGCAGAGTCGGGTTCCCAAGTGAAAAACTGTTTTTT
TRBJ2-3 | TRBD2 | TRBV5-1 | . | CASSPRTSGASTDTQYF | TGCGCCAGCAGCCCGAGGACTAGCGGAGCTAGCACAGATACGCAGTATTTT
TRBJ2-5 | . | TRBV2 | . | CASSDAGRTKETQYF | TGTGCCAGCAGTGATGCCGGGAGAACTAAAGAGACCCAGTACTTC
TRBJ2-7 | . | TRBV27 | . | CASSFPRGEQYF | TGTGCCAGCAGTTTCCCACGGGGCGAGCAGTACTTC
TRBJ2-1 | TRBD2 | TRBV30 | . | CAWDLSGREQFF | TGTGCCTGGGACCTAAGCGGGAGGGAGCAGTTCTTC
TRBJ2-1 | . | TRBV29-1 | . | CSVEAREGRPLTFNEQFF | TGCAGCGTTGAAGCCCGGGAAGGGCGGCCTTTGACTTTCAATGAGCAGTTCTTC
TRBJ2-1 | . | TRBV18 | once | CASSPPIHPDNEQFF | TGTGCCAGCTCACCACCTATCCACCCGGACAATGAGCAGTTCTTC
TRBJ1-1 | . | TRBV11-2 | . | CASTIGRLNTEAFF | TGTGCCAGCACCATAGGACGGTTGAACACTGAAGCTTTCTTT
TRBJ2-1 | . | TRBV28 | . | CASSLPLYNEQFF | TGTGCCAGCAGTCTTCCACTATACAATGAGCAGTTCTTC
TRBJ1-2 | . | TRBV28 | . | CASSFRPPFQGDYGYTF | TGTGCCAGCAGTTTTCGGCCCCCGTTCCAGGGAGACTATGGCTACACCTTC
TRBJ1-2 | . | TRBV6-5 | . | CASLRGIYGYTF | TGTGCCAGCCTAAGAGGGATCTATGGCTACACCTTC